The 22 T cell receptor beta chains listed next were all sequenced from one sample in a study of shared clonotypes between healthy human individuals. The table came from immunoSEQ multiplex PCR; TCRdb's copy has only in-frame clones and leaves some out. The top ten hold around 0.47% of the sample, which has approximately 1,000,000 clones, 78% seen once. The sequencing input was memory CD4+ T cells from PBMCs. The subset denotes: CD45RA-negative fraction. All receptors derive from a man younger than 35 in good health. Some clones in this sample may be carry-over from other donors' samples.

CDR3 amino acids: CASTPPGRSTYEQYF. CDR3 coding DNA: TGTGCCAGTACCCCACCGGGACGGAGTACCTACGAGCAGTACTTC. The chain recombines TRBV19 with TRBJ2-7; D is perhaps TRBD1 or TRBD2 (5 bases each). CDR1 LNHDA and CDR2 SQIVND come from the germline V gene (reference sequence). The CDR3 length is 15 residues. Trimming shortened V by 7 bases and J by 2 bases, and 18 bases separated the two germline ends.

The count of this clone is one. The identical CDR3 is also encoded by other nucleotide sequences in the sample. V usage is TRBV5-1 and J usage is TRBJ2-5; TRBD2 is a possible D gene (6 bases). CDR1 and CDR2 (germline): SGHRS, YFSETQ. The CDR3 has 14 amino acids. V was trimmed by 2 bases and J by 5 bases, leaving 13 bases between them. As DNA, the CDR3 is TGCGCCAGCAGCTTAGGAGGGTCCCAGGAGACCCAGTACTTC. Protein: CASSLGGSQETQYF.

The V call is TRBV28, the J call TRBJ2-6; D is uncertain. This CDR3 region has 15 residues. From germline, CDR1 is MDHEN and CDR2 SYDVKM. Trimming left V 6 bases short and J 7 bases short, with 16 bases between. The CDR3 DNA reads TGTGCCAGCAGCCACGATAGGGCAGGCGCCAACGTCCTGACTTTC. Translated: CASSHDRAGANVLTF. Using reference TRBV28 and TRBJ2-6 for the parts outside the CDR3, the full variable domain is DVKVTQSSRYLVKRTGEKVFLECVQDMDHENMFWYRQDPGLGLRLIYFSYDVKMKEKGDIPEGYSVSREKKERFSLILESASTNQTSMYLCASSHDRAGANVLTFGAGSRLTVL.

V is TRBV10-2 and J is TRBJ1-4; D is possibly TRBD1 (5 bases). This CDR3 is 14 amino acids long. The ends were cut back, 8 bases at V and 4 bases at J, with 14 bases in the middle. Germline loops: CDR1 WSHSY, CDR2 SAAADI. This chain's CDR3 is CASESSGNNEKLFF. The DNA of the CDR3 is TGCGCCAGCGAATCGTCAGGGAATAATGAAAAACTGTTTTTT.

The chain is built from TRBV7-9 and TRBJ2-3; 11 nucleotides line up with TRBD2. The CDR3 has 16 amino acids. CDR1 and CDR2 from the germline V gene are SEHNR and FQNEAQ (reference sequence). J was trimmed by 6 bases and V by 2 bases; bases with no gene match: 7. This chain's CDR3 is CASSLLTSGSGDTQYF. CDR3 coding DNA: TGTGCCAGCAGCTTATTAACTAGCGGGAGTGGGGATACGCAGTATTTT.

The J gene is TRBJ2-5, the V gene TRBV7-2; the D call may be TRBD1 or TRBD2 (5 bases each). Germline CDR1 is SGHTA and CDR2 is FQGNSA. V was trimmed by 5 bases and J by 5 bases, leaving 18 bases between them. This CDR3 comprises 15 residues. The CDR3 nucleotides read TGTGCCAGCAGCCGTGGGGGAGTTTCTGCGGAGACCCAGTACTTC. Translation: CASSRGGVSAETQYF.

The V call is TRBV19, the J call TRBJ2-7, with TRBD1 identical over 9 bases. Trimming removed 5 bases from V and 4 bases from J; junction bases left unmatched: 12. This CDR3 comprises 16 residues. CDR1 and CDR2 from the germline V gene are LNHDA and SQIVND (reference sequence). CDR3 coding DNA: TGTGCCAGTAGTGCTCAAACCGGGACAGGGCGATACGAGCAGTACTTC. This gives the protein CASSAQTGTGRYEQYF.

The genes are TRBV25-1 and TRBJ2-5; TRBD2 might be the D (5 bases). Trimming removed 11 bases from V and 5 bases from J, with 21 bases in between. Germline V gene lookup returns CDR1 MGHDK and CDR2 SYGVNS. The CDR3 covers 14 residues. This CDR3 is CAPSQAGTNETQYF. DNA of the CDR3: TGTGCCCCCTCGCAGGCGGGCACAAATGAGACCCAGTACTTC.

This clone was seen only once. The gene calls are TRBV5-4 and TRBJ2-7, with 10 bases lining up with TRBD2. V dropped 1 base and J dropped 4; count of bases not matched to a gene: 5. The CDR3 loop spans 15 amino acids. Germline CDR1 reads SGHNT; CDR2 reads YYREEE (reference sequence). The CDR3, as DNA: TGTGCCAGCAGCTTGATTACTAGCGGGATTTACGAGCAGTACTTC. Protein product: CASSLITSGIYEQYF.

As DNA, the CDR3 is TGTGCCAGCTCGGATACAGGGAAGCAGTACTTC. It translates to CASSDTGKQYF. The chain joins TRBV18 to TRBJ2-7; maybe TRBD1 (6 bases). Germline CDR1 is KGHSH and CDR2 is LQKENI. Trimming shortened V by 6 bases and J by 8 bases, and 11 bases separated the two germline ends. This CDR3 comprises 11 residues.

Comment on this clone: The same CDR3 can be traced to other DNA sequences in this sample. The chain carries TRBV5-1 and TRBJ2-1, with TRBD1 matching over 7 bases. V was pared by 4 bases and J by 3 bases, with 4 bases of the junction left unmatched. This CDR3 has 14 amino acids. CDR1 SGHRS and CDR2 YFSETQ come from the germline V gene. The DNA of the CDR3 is TGCGCCAGCAGCCCGGGACAGAGCTACAATGAGCAGTTCTTC. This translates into CASSPGQSYNEQFF.

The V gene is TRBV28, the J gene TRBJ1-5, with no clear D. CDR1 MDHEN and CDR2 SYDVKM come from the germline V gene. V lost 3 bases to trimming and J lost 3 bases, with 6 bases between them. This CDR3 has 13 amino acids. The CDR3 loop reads CASSLSFNQPQHF. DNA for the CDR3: TGTGCCAGCAGTTTGTCGTTCAATCAGCCCCAGCATTTT.

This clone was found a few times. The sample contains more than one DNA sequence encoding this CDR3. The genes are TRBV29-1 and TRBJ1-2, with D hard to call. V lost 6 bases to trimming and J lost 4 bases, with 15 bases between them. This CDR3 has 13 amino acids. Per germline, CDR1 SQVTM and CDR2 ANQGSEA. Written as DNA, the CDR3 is TGCAGCGTCGAACCCTTGACGGGCTATGGCTACACCTTC. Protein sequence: CSVEPLTGYGYTF.

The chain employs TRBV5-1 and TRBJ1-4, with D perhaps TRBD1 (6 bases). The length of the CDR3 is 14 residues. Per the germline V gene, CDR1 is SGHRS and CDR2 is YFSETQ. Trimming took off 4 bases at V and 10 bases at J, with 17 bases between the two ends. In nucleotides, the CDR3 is TGCGCCAGCAGCCCCTCAGGGGCGGAGGGAAAACTGTTTTTT. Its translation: CASSPSGAEGKLFF.

CDR3 bases: TGCGCCAGCAGCTTTGGGGATAATCAGCCCCAGCATTTT. As protein: CASSFGDNQPQHF. The chain couples TRBV5-1 to TRBJ1-5; no reliable D call. Per germline, CDR1 SGHRS and CDR2 YFSETQ. The CDR3 length is 13 residues. V lost 2 bases, J lost 4 bases, and 7 bases lay in between.

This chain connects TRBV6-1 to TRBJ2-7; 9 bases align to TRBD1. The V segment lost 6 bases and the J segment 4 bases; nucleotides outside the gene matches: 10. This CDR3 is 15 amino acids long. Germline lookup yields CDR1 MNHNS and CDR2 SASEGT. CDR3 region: CASRNRGQGVYEQYF. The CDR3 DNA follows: TGTGCCAGCAGAAACAGGGGGCAGGGGGTTTACGAGCAGTACTTC.

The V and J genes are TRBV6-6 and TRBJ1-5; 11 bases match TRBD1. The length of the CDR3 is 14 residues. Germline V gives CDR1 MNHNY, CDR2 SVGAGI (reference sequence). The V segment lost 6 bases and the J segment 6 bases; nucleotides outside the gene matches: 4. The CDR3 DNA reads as TGTGCCAGCAGGGGCGGGACAGGGGGTCAGCCCCAGCATTTT. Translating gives CASRGGTGGQPQHF.

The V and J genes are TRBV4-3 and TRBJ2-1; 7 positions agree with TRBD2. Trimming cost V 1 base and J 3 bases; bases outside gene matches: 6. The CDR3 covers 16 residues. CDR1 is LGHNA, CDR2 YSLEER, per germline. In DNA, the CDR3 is TGCGCCAGCAGCCAAGTTTACCTAGCGGACTACAATGAGCAGTTCTTC. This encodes CASSQVYLADYNEQFF.

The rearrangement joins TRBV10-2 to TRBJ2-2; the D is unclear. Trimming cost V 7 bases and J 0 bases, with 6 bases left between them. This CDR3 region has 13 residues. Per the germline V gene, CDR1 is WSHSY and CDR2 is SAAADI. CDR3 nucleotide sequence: TGCGCCAGCACCACAACGAACACCGGGGAGCTGTTTTTT. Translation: CASTTTNTGELFF.

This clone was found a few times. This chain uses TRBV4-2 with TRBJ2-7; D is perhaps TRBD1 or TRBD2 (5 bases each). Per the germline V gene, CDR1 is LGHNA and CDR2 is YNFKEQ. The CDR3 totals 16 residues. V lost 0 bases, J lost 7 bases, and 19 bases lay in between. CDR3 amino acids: CASSQDWDPGSWEQYF. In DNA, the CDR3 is TGTGCCAGCAGCCAAGATTGGGACCCAGGGAGCTGGGAGCAGTACTTC.

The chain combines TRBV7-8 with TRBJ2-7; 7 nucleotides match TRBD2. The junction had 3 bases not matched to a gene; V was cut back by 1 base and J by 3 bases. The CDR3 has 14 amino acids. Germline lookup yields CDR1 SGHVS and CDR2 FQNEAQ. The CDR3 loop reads CASSLGREYYEQYF. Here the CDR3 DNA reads TGTGCCAGCAGCTTAGGGCGGGAGTACTACGAGCAGTACTTC. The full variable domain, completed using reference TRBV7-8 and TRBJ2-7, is GAGVSQSPRYKVAKRGQDVALRCDPISGHVSLFWYQQALGQGPEFLTYFQNEAQLDKSGLPSDRFFAERPEGSVSTLKIQRTQQEDSAVYLCASSLGREYYEQYFGPGTRLTVT.

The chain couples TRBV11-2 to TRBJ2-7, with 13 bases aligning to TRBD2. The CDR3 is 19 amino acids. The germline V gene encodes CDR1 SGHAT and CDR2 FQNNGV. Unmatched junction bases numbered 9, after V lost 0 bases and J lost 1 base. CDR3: CASSLDRTSGRRPSYEQYF. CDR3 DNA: TGTGCCAGCAGCTTAGACAGGACTAGCGGGAGACGACCTTCCTACGAGCAGTACTTC.